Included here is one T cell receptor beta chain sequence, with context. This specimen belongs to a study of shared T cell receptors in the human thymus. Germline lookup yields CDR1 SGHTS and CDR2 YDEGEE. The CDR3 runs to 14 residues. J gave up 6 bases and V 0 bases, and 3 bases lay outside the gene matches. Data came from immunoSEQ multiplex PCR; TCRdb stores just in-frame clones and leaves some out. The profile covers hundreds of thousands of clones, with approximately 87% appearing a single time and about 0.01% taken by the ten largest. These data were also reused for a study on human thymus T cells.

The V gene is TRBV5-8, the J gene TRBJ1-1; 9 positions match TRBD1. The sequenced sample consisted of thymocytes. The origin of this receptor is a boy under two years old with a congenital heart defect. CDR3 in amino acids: CASSLAGTGSEAFF. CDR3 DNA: TGTGCCAGCAGCTTGGCGGGGACAGGGTCTGAAGCTTTCTTT.